Only a few counts were recorded for the clone carrying this T cell receptor beta chain. Antigen unknown. V was cut by 3 bases and J by 5 bases, with 10 bases left in between. CDR1 and CDR2 from the germline V gene are SGHTA and FQGNSA. The CDR3 runs to 13 residues. TCRdb independently ran MiXCR on the 5' RACE reads; one entry per CDR3 protein. Here the sample spans about 54,000 distinct CDR3 sequences, about a sixth being singletons. Study-wide results and caveats: In terms of TCR gene usage, tumor memory CD4+ T cells clustered together with blood and lymph node memory CD4+ cells, as well as with lymph node naive CD4+ cells.

The source material was naive CD4+ T cells sorted from blood. Described subset: naive CD4+ T cells, CD4+CD45RA+CD25-. The sequence was obtained from a female donor with breast cancer. This chain links TRBV7-2 with TRBJ2-5, with D possibly matching TRBD1 (6 bases). Here the CDR3 reads CASSFNRAETQYF. CDR3 nucleotide sequence: TGTGCCAGCAGCTTTAACAGGGCCGAGACCCAGTACTTC.